Sequencing of this TCR beta chain was carried out in a study of CD8 T cells in ankylosing spondylitis. Study observations and caveats: Seemingly characteristic of ankylosing spondylitis blood was a TCR beta motif consisting of under 10 highly homologous variants.

As to this clonotype: The antigen is not known.

From the 5' RACE reads, TCRdb called clonotypes with MiXCR, one entry per CDR3 protein. This sample carries some 450,000 distinct CDR3 sequences, over 15% of them seen once, and the ten largest clones take just over 1%. This TCR came from a male donor with ankylosing spondylitis. Material for sequencing was blood, either unsorted or a sorted T cell fraction (not recorded which).

The DNA for the CDR3 is TGTGCCAGCAGCTTGCACGGGCTCGGAGGAAGGTACACCGGGGAGCTGTTTTTT. Translation: CASSLHGLGGRYTGELFF. The genes are TRBV5-5 and TRBJ2-2; a weak D match, TRBD2 (5 bases). Germline V gene sequence: CDR1 SGHKS, CDR2 YYEKEE (reference sequence). V was clipped by 1 base and J by 3 bases, with 19 bases between them. The CDR3 consists of 18 residues.